A selection of T cell receptor beta chains follows, all from one sample in a study of graft-versus-host responses after intestinal transplantation. Sequenced by immunoSEQ multiplex PCR; TCRdb stores in-frame clones only, minus some. The data hold about 47,000 clones, with approximately 95% observed a single time. This specimen consisted of PBMCs, obtained about 800 days after a first intestinal transplant, on the day of a second. These receptors were collected from a human patient who received an intestinal transplant, so some T cells may come from the graft donor. The CDR3 runs from the conserved cysteine through the conserved F or W. Each record gives: J gene, D gene, clone size, V gene, CDR3 DNA, CDR3 protein. The D gene is left open where the match is weak. Clone size is given for some rows only: seen once, a few or many times, or a class if the clone is expanded.

j_call: TRBJ1-1; d_call: NA; clone_size: NA; v_call: TRBV4-2; cdr3_nt: TGTGCCAGCAGCCAAGAAATAACCAGCTGGGGCAGATTGAACACTGAAGCTTTCTTT; cdr3_aa: CASSQEITSWGRLNTEAFF
j_call: TRBJ2-7; d_call: NA; clone_size: NA; v_call: TRBV19; cdr3_nt: TGTGCCAGTAGTAGCCCGCAGGCAGACTACGAGCAGTACTTC; cdr3_aa: CASSSPQADYEQYF
j_call: TRBJ2-3; d_call: TRBD2; clone_size: once; v_call: TRBV27; cdr3_nt: TGTGCCAGCAGTCATCCAATGGTAGCGGGAGAGCAAGATACGCAGTATTTT; cdr3_aa: CASSHPMVAGEQDTQYF
j_call: TRBJ2-4; d_call: NA; clone_size: NA; v_call: TRBV10-1; cdr3_nt: TGCGCCAGCAGCTTTACGGAGGGTCAACTGTACTTC; cdr3_aa: CASSFTEGQLYF
j_call: TRBJ2-3; d_call: NA; clone_size: NA; v_call: TRBV5-1; cdr3_nt: TGCGCCAGCAGCCTGGAGTGGACAGATACGCAGTATTTT; cdr3_aa: CASSLEWTDTQYF
j_call: TRBJ2-7; d_call: TRBD1; clone_size: NA; v_call: TRBV19; cdr3_nt: TGTGCCAGTAGTGCCGGGACAGGGGGCCTTGGGAACGAGCAGTACTTC; cdr3_aa: CASSAGTGGLGNEQYF
j_call: TRBJ2-1; d_call: NA; clone_size: few; v_call: TRBV29-1; cdr3_nt: TGCAGCGTTCTCGACCCACACTCCTACAATGAGCAGTTCTTC; cdr3_aa: CSVLDPHSYNEQFF
j_call: TRBJ1-2; d_call: TRBD1; clone_size: NA; v_call: TRBV7-9; cdr3_nt: TGTGCCAGCAGCTACGGGGGACAGGGGGCGAATGGCTACACCTTC; cdr3_aa: CASSYGGQGANGYTF
j_call: TRBJ1-5; d_call: TRBD1; clone_size: NA; v_call: TRBV27; cdr3_nt: TGTGCCACCCGGGACAGCCACAATCAGCCCCAGCATTTT; cdr3_aa: CATRDSHNQPQHF
j_call: TRBJ2-7; d_call: TRBD2; clone_size: NA; v_call: TRBV11-2; cdr3_nt: TGTGCCAGCAGCTTATGGGCCGGGCAAGGAGCGGGATCCCCGACCGAGCAGTACTTC; cdr3_aa: CASSLWAGQGAGSPTEQYF